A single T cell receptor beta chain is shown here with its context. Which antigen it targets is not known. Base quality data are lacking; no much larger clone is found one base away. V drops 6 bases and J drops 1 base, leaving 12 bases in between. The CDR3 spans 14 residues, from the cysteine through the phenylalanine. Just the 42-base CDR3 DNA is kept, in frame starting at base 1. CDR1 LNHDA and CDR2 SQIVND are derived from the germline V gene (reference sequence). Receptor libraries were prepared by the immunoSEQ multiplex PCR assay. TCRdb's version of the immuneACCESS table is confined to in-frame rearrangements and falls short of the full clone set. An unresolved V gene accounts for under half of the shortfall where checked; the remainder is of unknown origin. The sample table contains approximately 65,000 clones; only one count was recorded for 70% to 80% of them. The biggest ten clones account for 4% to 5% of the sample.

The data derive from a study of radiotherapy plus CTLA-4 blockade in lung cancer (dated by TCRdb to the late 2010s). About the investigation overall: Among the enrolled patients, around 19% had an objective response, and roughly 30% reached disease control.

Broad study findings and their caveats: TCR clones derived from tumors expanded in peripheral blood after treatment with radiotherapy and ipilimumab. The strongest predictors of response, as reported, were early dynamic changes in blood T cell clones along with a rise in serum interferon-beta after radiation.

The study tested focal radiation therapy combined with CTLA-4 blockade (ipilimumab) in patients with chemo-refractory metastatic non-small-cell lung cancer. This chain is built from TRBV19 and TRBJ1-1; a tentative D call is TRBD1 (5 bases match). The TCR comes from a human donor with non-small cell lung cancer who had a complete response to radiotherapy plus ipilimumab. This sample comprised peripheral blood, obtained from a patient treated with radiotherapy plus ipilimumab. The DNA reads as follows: TGTGCCAGTAGGAGAGGGACGGAGAACACTGAAGCTTTCTTT. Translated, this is CASRRGTENTEAFF. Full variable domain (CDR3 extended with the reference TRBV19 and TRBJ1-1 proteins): DGGITQSPKYLFRKEGQNVTLSCEQNLNHDAMYWYRQDPGQGLRLIYYSQIVNDFQKGDIAEGYSVSREKKESFPLTVTSAQKNPTAFYLCASRRGTENTEAFFGQGTRLTVV.